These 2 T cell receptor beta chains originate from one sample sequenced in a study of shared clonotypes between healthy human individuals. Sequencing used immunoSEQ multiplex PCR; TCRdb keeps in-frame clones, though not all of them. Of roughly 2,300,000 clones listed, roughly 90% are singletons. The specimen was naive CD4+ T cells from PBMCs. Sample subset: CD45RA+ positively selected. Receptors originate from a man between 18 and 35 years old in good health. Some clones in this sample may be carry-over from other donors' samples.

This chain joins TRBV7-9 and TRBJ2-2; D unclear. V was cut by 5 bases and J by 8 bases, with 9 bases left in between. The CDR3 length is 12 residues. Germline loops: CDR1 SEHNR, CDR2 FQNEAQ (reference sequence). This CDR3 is CASSPFTGELFF. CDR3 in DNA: TGTGCCAGCAGCCCATTCACGGGGGAGCTGTTTTTT.

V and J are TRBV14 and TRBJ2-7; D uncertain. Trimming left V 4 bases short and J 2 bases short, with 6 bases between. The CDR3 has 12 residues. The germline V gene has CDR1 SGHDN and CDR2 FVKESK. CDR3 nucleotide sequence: TGTGCCAGCAGCCTGAGTACCTACGAGCAGTACTTC. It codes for CASSLSTYEQYF. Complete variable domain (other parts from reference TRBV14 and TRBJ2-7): EAGVTQFPSHSVIEKGQTVTLRCDPISGHDNLYWYRRVMGKEIKFLLHFVKESKQDESGMPNNRFLAERTGGTYSTLKVQPAELEDSGVYFCASSLSTYEQYFGPGTRLTVT.